This T cell receptor (beta chain) comes out of a study of cytomegalovirus exposure and HLA in healthy donors. On this clone itself: The antigen remains undetermined.

The CDR3 extends over 13 amino acids. Germline CDR1 reads MGHRA; CDR2 reads YSYEKL. V lost 1 base and J 0 bases, leaving 2 bases between the germline ends. General observations from the study: Per published accounts, TCR beta sequences correctly predicted the HLA-A and HLA-B alleles of most subjects.

PCR was performed using 60 Vbeta and 13 Jbeta primers. Method: immunoSEQ multiplex PCR; TCRdb's copy keeps in-frame clones and lacks some. The repertoire includes around 210,000 clones, over 75% of them detected once, and around 0.44% sits in the top ten. The specimen was PBMCs. This clonotype was sampled from a boy aged 5 to 17 in good health and CMV-seronegative. The chain combines TRBV4-1 with TRBJ2-3; unclear D gene. The CDR3 region has the DNA TGCGCCAGCAGCCAAGCTAGCACAGATACGCAGTATTTT. Its translation is CASSQASTDTQYF.